A selection of T cell receptor beta chains follows, all from one sample in a study of cytomegalovirus exposure and HLA in healthy donors. Measured with immunoSEQ multiplex PCR; TCRdb has only the in-frame clones, and not every one. The profile shows some 150,000 clones, around three quarters of them singletons. The sequenced sample was PBMCs. Receptors were obtained from a woman younger than 45 in good health and CMV-seropositive. Each CDR3 is given with its conserved first and last residue. D genes are given only for firm matches.

d_gene	v_gene	j_gene	CDR3aa	CDR3nt
.	TRBV5-1	TRBJ2-1	CASSFVFRESRHDEQFF	TGCGCCAGCAGCTTCGTGTTCCGGGAGTCGCGCCACGATGAGCAGTTCTTC
TRBD2	TRBV6-4	TRBJ2-7	CASTTSGGSSYEQYF	TGTGCCAGCACAACTAGCGGAGGGAGCTCCTACGAGCAGTACTTC
TRBD1	TRBV29-1	TRBJ1-2	CSVEGTGTANYGYTF	TGCAGCGTTGAAGGCACCGGGACAGCCAACTATGGCTACACCTTC
.	TRBV6-6	TRBJ2-1	CASSYSSVEQFF	TGTGCCAGCAGTTACTCTAGCGTTGAGCAGTTCTTC
.	TRBV5-4	TRBJ2-2	CASSFRGSTGELFF	TGTGCCAGCAGCTTCCGGGGGAGCACCGGGGAGCTGTTTTTT
.	TRBV1	TRBJ2-5	CTSTEAGNRPYQETQYF	TGCACCAGCACTGAGGCAGGGAATCGGCCATACCAAGAGACCCAGTACTTC
TRBD2	TRBV25-1	TRBJ2-3	CASRDTSADTQYF	TGTGCCAGCAGGGACACTAGCGCAGATACGCAGTATTTT
TRBD1	TRBV27	TRBJ2-7	CASSPASQGEYPYEQYF	TGTGCCAGCAGTCCAGCCTCACAGGGGGAATATCCCTACGAGCAGTACTTC
.	TRBV7-2	TRBJ1-3	CASSFGHAGNTIYF	TGTGCCAGCAGCTTCGGACATGCAGGAAACACCATATATTTT
TRBD2	TRBV5-6	TRBJ2-1	CASSLLTSGRNEQFF	TGTGCCAGCAGCTTGCTTACTAGCGGGAGAAATGAGCAGTTCTTC
TRBD2	TRBV5-1	TRBJ2-5	CASSLGSGTSGKETQYF	TGCGCCAGCAGCTTGGGTTCTGGGACTAGCGGGAAAGAGACCCAGTACTTC
.	TRBV10-3	TRBJ2-7	CAISEVRIKYEQYF	TGTGCCATCAGTGAAGTGCGGATAAAGTACGAGCAGTACTTC
TRBD1	TRBV28	TRBJ1-2	CASFGQGAGGYTF	TGTGCCAGTTTTGGACAGGGGGCGGGTGGCTACACCTTC